These T cell receptor beta chains were read from a single sample in a study of regulatory T cells in long-lasting Graves disease. TCRdb independently ran MiXCR on the multiplex PCR reads; one entry per CDR3 protein. The table records more than 400,000 distinct CDR3 sequences, around 15% of them present only once. These data also featured in a second study, about T cells in Graves' hyperthyroidism and ophthalmopathy.

Source: peripheral blood mononuclear cells (PBMCs), taken at new diagnosis, from a patient treated with antithyroid drugs. The receptors here all came from a man aged 40-49 years with Graves disease. Both conserved end residues are part of each CDR3. A D gene is named only where the DNA matches it firmly. Clone size is shown for a subset of rows, as once, few, many or a class of expanded clone.

abundance: many; d_gene: .; v_gene: TRBV2; j_gene: TRBJ2-2; CDR3aa: CASSGSGMNTGELFF; CDR3nt: TGTGCCAGCAGTGGAAGTGGGATGAACACCGGGGAGCTGTTTTTT
abundance: few; d_gene: .; v_gene: TRBV27; j_gene: TRBJ2-7; CDR3aa: CASSFGSIREQYF; CDR3nt: TGTGCCAGCAGTTTTGGTTCCATTCGGGAGCAGTACTTC
abundance: few; d_gene: TRBD2; v_gene: TRBV6-9; j_gene: TRBJ2-5; CDR3aa: CASSYGLAGVETQYF; CDR3nt: TGTGCCAGCAGTTACGGACTAGCGGGAGTCGAGACCCAGTACTTC
abundance: few; d_gene: TRBD1; v_gene: TRBV5-1; j_gene: TRBJ2-1; CDR3aa: CASSLGVSGQGTEQFF; CDR3nt: TGCGCCAGCAGCTTGGGTGTCTCGGGACAGGGTACTGAGCAGTTCTTC
abundance: few; d_gene: TRBD1; v_gene: TRBV7-9; j_gene: TRBJ2-7; CDR3aa: CAVWDRGHEQYF; CDR3nt: TGTGCCGTGTGGGACAGGGGCCACGAGCAGTACTTC
abundance: few; d_gene: .; v_gene: TRBV10-1; j_gene: TRBJ1-4; CDR3aa: CASSEGGRGEKLFF; CDR3nt: TGCGCCAGCAGTGAAGGCGGCAGAGGGGAAAAACTGTTTTTT
abundance: .; d_gene: .; v_gene: TRBV24-1; j_gene: TRBJ2-1; CDR3aa: CATSGGKEGNEQFF; CDR3nt: TGTGCCACCAGTGGTGGGAAGGAGGGGAATGAGCAGTTCTTC
abundance: few; d_gene: .; v_gene: TRBV20-1; j_gene: TRBJ2-6; CDR3aa: CSARHRATGANVLTF; CDR3nt: TGCAGTGCTAGACACAGGGCTACTGGGGCCAACGTCCTGACTTTC
abundance: few; d_gene: TRBD2; v_gene: TRBV12-3/TRBV12-4; j_gene: TRBJ2-6; CDR3aa: CASSFRTSGRARSGANVLTF; CDR3nt: TGTGCCAGCAGTTTTCGAACTAGCGGGAGGGCCAGGTCTGGGGCCAACGTCCTGACTTTC
abundance: few; d_gene: .; v_gene: TRBV2; j_gene: TRBJ1-6; CDR3aa: CASSGPQRGSYNSPLHF; CDR3nt: TGTGCCAGCAGTGGCCCCCAGAGGGGAAGCTATAATTCACCCCTCCACTTT
abundance: few; d_gene: TRBD1; v_gene: TRBV12-3/TRBV12-4; j_gene: TRBJ2-7; CDR3aa: CASSSTDRGFYEQYF; CDR3nt: TGTGCCAGCAGTTCGACCGACAGGGGCTTCTACGAGCAGTACTTC
abundance: many; d_gene: .; v_gene: TRBV28; j_gene: TRBJ2-7; CDR3aa: CATQLPGGYEQYF; CDR3nt: TGTGCCACCCAATTGCCCGGGGGTTACGAGCAGTACTTC
abundance: .; d_gene: .; v_gene: TRBV20-1; j_gene: TRBJ2-1; CDR3aa: CSAARGDNEQFF; CDR3nt: TGCAGTGCTGCCCGGGGAGACAATGAGCAGTTCTTC
abundance: many; d_gene: .; v_gene: TRBV11-2; j_gene: TRBJ1-4; CDR3aa: CASSLTGRSMRKLFF; CDR3nt: TGTGCCAGCAGCTTAACTGGACGGTCCATGAGGAAACTGTTTTTT
abundance: few; d_gene: TRBD1; v_gene: TRBV20-1; j_gene: TRBJ1-2; CDR3aa: CSAPDRAMGYTF; CDR3nt: TGCAGTGCTCCCGACAGGGCCATGGGCTACACCTTC
abundance: few; d_gene: .; v_gene: TRBV5-4; j_gene: TRBJ2-7; CDR3aa: CASSSLGSSYEQYF; CDR3nt: TGTGCCAGCAGCTCACTAGGGAGCTCCTACGAGCAGTACTTC
abundance: many; d_gene: TRBD1; v_gene: TRBV20-1; j_gene: TRBJ1-4; CDR3aa: CSARDGPGGNEKLFF; CDR3nt: TGCAGTGCTCGAGATGGACCAGGGGGGAATGAAAAACTGTTTTTT
abundance: few; d_gene: TRBD1; v_gene: TRBV6-2/TRBV6-3; j_gene: TRBJ2-7; CDR3aa: CASSAQGANSYEQYF; CDR3nt: TGTGCCAGCAGTGCCCAGGGGGCGAACTCCTACGAGCAGTACTTC
abundance: many; d_gene: .; v_gene: TRBV24-1; j_gene: TRBJ2-2; CDR3aa: CATSPGHLNTGELFF; CDR3nt: TGTGCCACCAGCCCGGGACACCTGAACACCGGGGAGCTGTTTTTT
abundance: many; d_gene: TRBD1; v_gene: TRBV6-1; j_gene: TRBJ2-7; CDR3aa: CASRYGQATYEQYF; CDR3nt: TGTGCCAGCAGATACGGACAGGCGACCTACGAGCAGTACTTC
abundance: .; d_gene: TRBD2; v_gene: TRBV14; j_gene: TRBJ2-5; CDR3aa: CASSLDKRLAEQETQYF; CDR3nt: TGTGCCAGCAGCCTCGACAAGCGACTAGCGGAGCAAGAGACCCAGTACTTC
abundance: once; d_gene: TRBD1; v_gene: TRBV29-1; j_gene: TRBJ2-7; CDR3aa: CSVGDRGIGQYF; CDR3nt: TGCAGCGTGGGAGACAGGGGGATTGGGCAGTACTTC
abundance: many; d_gene: .; v_gene: TRBV12-3/TRBV12-4; j_gene: TRBJ1-5; CDR3aa: CASSLEGRQPQHF; CDR3nt: TGTGCCAGCAGTTTAGAAGGGCGGCAGCCCCAGCATTTT
abundance: many; d_gene: .; v_gene: TRBV5-1; j_gene: TRBJ2-1; CDR3aa: CASSLNSGSYNEQFF; CDR3nt: TGCGCCAGCAGCTTGAACTCAGGCTCCTACAATGAGCAGTTCTTC
abundance: many; d_gene: .; v_gene: TRBV30; j_gene: TRBJ2-5; CDR3aa: CAWSGGMLETQYF; CDR3nt: TGTGCCTGGAGTGGGGGGATGTTAGAGACCCAGTACTTC
abundance: many; d_gene: TRBD2; v_gene: TRBV12-3/TRBV12-4; j_gene: TRBJ2-5; CDR3aa: CASSSLGGVETQYF; CDR3nt: TGTGCCAGCAGTTCCCTTGGGGGGGTTGAGACCCAGTACTTC
abundance: few; d_gene: TRBD2; v_gene: TRBV29-1; j_gene: TRBJ2-7; CDR3aa: CSVETSGKLEQYF; CDR3nt: TGCAGCGTTGAGACTAGCGGGAAGCTAGAGCAGTACTTC
abundance: few; d_gene: .; v_gene: TRBV28; j_gene: TRBJ1-2; CDR3aa: CASTGVRGGGYTF; CDR3nt: TGTGCCAGCACCGGGGTCAGGGGCGGAGGCTACACCTTC
abundance: many; d_gene: .; v_gene: TRBV11-2; j_gene: TRBJ2-1; CDR3aa: CASSQQGPSYNEQFF; CDR3nt: TGTGCCAGCAGCCAACAGGGACCCTCCTACAATGAGCAGTTCTTC
abundance: many; d_gene: TRBD2; v_gene: TRBV28; j_gene: TRBJ2-1; CDR3aa: CASSLFLLAGGYNEQFF; CDR3nt: TGTGCCAGCAGTTTATTTCTCCTAGCGGGGGGTTACAATGAGCAGTTCTTC
abundance: many; d_gene: TRBD1; v_gene: TRBV12-3/TRBV12-4; j_gene: TRBJ1-4; CDR3aa: CASSHTRGRSEKLFF; CDR3nt: TGTGCCAGCAGTCACACCAGGGGGCGAAGTGAAAAACTGTTTTTT
abundance: .; d_gene: TRBD2; v_gene: TRBV7-8; j_gene: TRBJ2-1; CDR3aa: CASSFRLAGFNEQFF; CDR3nt: TGTGCCAGCAGCTTCCGACTAGCGGGATTTAATGAGCAGTTCTTC
abundance: .; d_gene: TRBD2; v_gene: TRBV20-1; j_gene: TRBJ2-2; CDR3aa: CSVHSSGSMAGELFF; CDR3nt: TGCAGTGTACATTCTAGCGGGAGTATGGCCGGGGAGCTGTTTTTT
abundance: many; d_gene: .; v_gene: TRBV2; j_gene: TRBJ1-2; CDR3aa: CASSEGTANYGYTF; CDR3nt: TGTGCCAGCAGTGAAGGGACAGCTAACTATGGCTACACCTTC
abundance: many; d_gene: .; v_gene: TRBV12-3/TRBV12-4; j_gene: TRBJ2-3; CDR3aa: CASRDGDDSTDTQYF; CDR3nt: TGTGCCAGCCGGGACGGAGATGATAGCACAGATACGCAGTATTTT
abundance: many; d_gene: TRBD2; v_gene: TRBV6-1; j_gene: TRBJ2-7; CDR3aa: CASSELGAGASYEQYF; CDR3nt: TGTGCCAGCAGTGAATTAGGTGCGGGAGCCTCCTACGAGCAGTACTTC
abundance: .; d_gene: .; v_gene: TRBV27; j_gene: TRBJ2-3; CDR3aa: CASSFVDLYTDTQYF; CDR3nt: TGTGCCAGCAGTTTCGTGGACTTATACACAGATACGCAGTATTTT
abundance: .; d_gene: TRBD1; v_gene: TRBV10-3; j_gene: TRBJ1-1; CDR3aa: CAIRDRAVGGAFF; CDR3nt: TGTGCCATCAGGGACAGGGCCGTCGGGGGAGCTTTCTTT
abundance: many; d_gene: .; v_gene: TRBV13; j_gene: TRBJ2-1; CDR3aa: CASNSGRRSYNEQFF; CDR3nt: TGTGCCAGCAACTCGGGGCGGCGCTCCTACAATGAGCAGTTCTTC
abundance: many; d_gene: .; v_gene: TRBV7-2; j_gene: TRBJ2-7; CDR3aa: CASSSITGEQYF; CDR3nt: TGTGCCAGCAGCAGCATCACCGGGGAGCAGTACTTC
abundance: .; d_gene: .; v_gene: TRBV29-1; j_gene: TRBJ1-2; CDR3aa: CSVGTGSYYYTF; CDR3nt: TGCAGCGTTGGTACAGGATCGTATTACTACACCTTC
abundance: .; d_gene: .; v_gene: TRBV2; j_gene: TRBJ2-1; CDR3aa: CASSSSDYRAGNRVLSEQFF; CDR3nt: TGTGCCAGCAGCTCCTCCGACTACCGGGCGGGGAATAGGGTTCTTAGTGAGCAGTTCTTC
abundance: few; d_gene: TRBD1; v_gene: TRBV20-1; j_gene: TRBJ2-1; CDR3aa: CSAQGAVRTGRSYNEQFF; CDR3nt: TGCAGTGCTCAGGGGGCGGTGCGGACAGGGCGGTCCTACAATGAGCAGTTCTTC
abundance: few; d_gene: TRBD2; v_gene: TRBV12-5; j_gene: TRBJ2-2; CDR3aa: CASGITSGRPAGELFF; CDR3nt: TGTGCTAGTGGTATAACTAGCGGGAGGCCTGCGGGGGAGCTGTTTTTT
abundance: .; d_gene: .; v_gene: TRBV6-1; j_gene: TRBJ1-5; CDR3aa: CASRISGRGGDQPQHF; CDR3nt: TGTGCCAGCCGGATCTCGGGCAGAGGGGGAGATCAGCCCCAGCATTTT
abundance: many; d_gene: TRBD2; v_gene: TRBV15; j_gene: TRBJ2-1; CDR3aa: CATSSFLAGYNEQFF; CDR3nt: TGTGCCACCAGCAGCTTCTTAGCGGGCTACAATGAGCAGTTCTTC
abundance: few; d_gene: .; v_gene: TRBV27; j_gene: TRBJ1-6; CDR3aa: CASSTTGPYNSPLHF; CDR3nt: TGTGCCAGCAGTACGACAGGCCCCTATAATTCACCCCTCCACTTT
abundance: many; d_gene: .; v_gene: TRBV5-1; j_gene: TRBJ2-3; CDR3aa: CASRPRASSTDTQYF; CDR3nt: TGCGCCAGCCGTCCCAGGGCGTCTAGCACAGATACGCAGTATTTT
abundance: many; d_gene: .; v_gene: TRBV6-1; j_gene: TRBJ2-2; CDR3aa: CASRRGTALGELFF; CDR3nt: TGTGCCAGCAGAAGGGGGACGGCGCTTGGGGAGCTGTTTTTT
abundance: many; d_gene: .; v_gene: TRBV20-1; j_gene: TRBJ2-1; CDR3aa: CSAIIMGPNNEQFF; CDR3nt: TGCAGTGCTATTATCATGGGACCAAACAATGAGCAGTTCTTC
abundance: .; d_gene: .; v_gene: TRBV7-9; j_gene: TRBJ2-7; CDR3aa: CASSLVAGDLNEQYF; CDR3nt: TGTGCCAGCAGCTTAGTGGCAGGGGATCTGAACGAGCAGTACTTC
abundance: many; d_gene: .; v_gene: TRBV6-1; j_gene: TRBJ2-2; CDR3aa: CASSVLGGSNTGELFF; CDR3nt: TGTGCCAGCAGTGTGTTAGGCGGGTCGAACACCGGGGAGCTGTTTTTT
abundance: many; d_gene: .; v_gene: TRBV5-8; j_gene: TRBJ1-1; CDR3aa: CASSKTDPEGAFF; CDR3nt: TGTGCCAGCAGCAAAACGGACCCCGAAGGGGCTTTCTTT
abundance: many; d_gene: TRBD2; v_gene: TRBV11-2; j_gene: TRBJ2-1; CDR3aa: CASSLGRREGQQFF; CDR3nt: TGTGCCAGCAGCTTAGGTAGGCGGGAGGGCCAACAGTTCTTC
abundance: many; d_gene: TRBD2; v_gene: TRBV7-9; j_gene: TRBJ2-3; CDR3aa: CASSLKGTSGRALPDTQYF; CDR3nt: TGTGCCAGCAGCTTAAAGGGGACTAGCGGGAGGGCCTTACCAGATACGCAGTATTTT
abundance: .; d_gene: .; v_gene: TRBV9; j_gene: TRBJ2-1; CDR3aa: CASSVVGTSYNEQFF; CDR3nt: TGTGCCAGCAGCGTAGTGGGAACCTCCTACAATGAGCAGTTCTTC
abundance: once; d_gene: .; v_gene: TRBV12-3/TRBV12-4; j_gene: TRBJ1-5; CDR3aa: CASSLQGRPQHF; CDR3nt: TGTGCCAGCAGCCTACAAGGGAGGCCCCAGCATTTT